Described below is a single T cell receptor beta chain sequence and its context. Its antigen is still unknown. The sample comes from a study of cytomegalovirus exposure and HLA in healthy donors. For the study at large: Of the donors genotyped, several hundred in all, about 82% fell in the Caucasian-associated ancestry cluster. Overall study results and limits: A later analysis associated 15,000 or so TCR beta sequences with HLA alleles at a 0.05 false discovery rate. A link between a missense DCLRE1C variant and TCR beta V- and J-gene trimming emerged from a later analysis.

Researchers ran the PCR with 60 Vbeta and 13 Jbeta primers. As processed by the authors: Approximately 11 million of 80 million or so unique TCR beta chains were shared, per a later count. Libraries were prepared by immunoSEQ multiplex PCR; TCRdb keeps only in-frame clonotypes and omits some of them. V and J calls and clone size are given by that table; D and trimming were obtained from the DNA. The sample carries under 200,000 clones, about 86% recorded once. This TCR was recovered from a man aged 40-49 years in good health and CMV-seropositive. The source material was PBMCs.

The CDR3 is CASKLPGTLQSGANVLTF. The CDR3 coding sequence is TGTGCCAGCAAGCTTCCCGGGACACTGCAGTCAGGGGCCAACGTCCTGACTTTC. The chain has TRBV2 and TRBJ2-6, with a tentative D call TRBD1 (6 bases). The CDR3 consists of 18 residues. Germline assignment: CDR1 SNHLY and CDR2 FYNNEI. Trimming removed 7 bases from V and 4 bases from J, with 23 bases in between.